This entry lists 14 T cell receptor beta chains sequenced from one sample in a study of cytomegalovirus exposure and HLA in healthy donors. Amplification used 60 Vbeta primers and 13 Jbeta primers. Clones were sequenced by immunoSEQ multiplex PCR, and TCRdb holds only the in-frame ones, with some missing. Among approximately 210,000 clones listed, about 85% were seen once. Sequencing used PBMCs. The source of these receptors is a male donor in good health and CMV-seropositive.

This sequence joins TRBV7-2 and TRBJ2-5; D gene ambiguous. The end of the DNA aligns better with TRBJ2-7, so the J call may be wrong. Germline V gene sequence: CDR1 SGHTA, CDR2 FQGNSA. CDR3 length equals 13 residues. The CDR3, as DNA: TGTGCCAGCAGCCTCCCTGCCCTCTACGAGCAGTACTTC. Translation: CASSLPALYEQYF.

The chain links TRBV10-3 to TRBJ2-7, with 7 positions matching TRBD2. Germline V lookup: CDR1 ENHRY, CDR2 SYGVKD. This CDR3 contains 14 residues. Trimming took 8 bases from V and 1 from J; bases not matched to a gene: 8. The CDR3 region has the DNA TGTGCCATCCAAGAGGGAGGGACGTCCTACGAGCAGTACTTC. Residues: CAIQEGGTSYEQYF.

V and J are TRBV19 and TRBJ2-1, with 11 bases that match TRBD1. This CDR3 is built from 15 residues. The J segment lost 9 bases and the V segment lost 8 bases, leaving 12 bases of the junction unmatched. The germline V gene encodes CDR1 LNHDA and CDR2 SQIVND (reference sequence). Here the CDR3 reads CASGRTGGLSGEQFF. The CDR3 coding sequence is TGTGCCAGTGGCCGGACAGGGGGCTTATCGGGTGAGCAGTTCTTC.

The chain employs TRBV7-3 and TRBJ1-3; D call uncertain. V was shortened by 5 bases and J by 2 bases, with 13 bases between the two germline ends. Per the germline V gene, CDR1 is SGHTA and CDR2 is FQGTGA. The CDR3 is 15 amino acids. The CDR3, as DNA: TGTGCCAGCAGCCTGCTGGGGAGCGCTGGAAACACCATATATTTT. Protein sequence: CASSLLGSAGNTIYF.

V usage is TRBV27 and J usage is TRBJ1-3, with a possible D match to TRBD1 (5 bases). Trimming shortened V by 4 bases and J by 0 bases, and 10 bases separated the two germline ends. Germline lookup yields CDR1 MNHEY and CDR2 SMNVEV (reference sequence). CDR3 length: 15 residues. Here the CDR3 DNA reads TGTGCCAGCAGTTCAGGGATGAGCTCTGGAAACACCATATATTTT. Encoded protein: CASSSGMSSGNTIYF.

The chain employs TRBV19 and TRBJ2-1; the match to TRBD1 covers 7 bases. CDR1 and CDR2 from the germline V gene are LNHDA and SQIVND (reference sequence). Trimming cost V 3 bases and J 5 bases; bases outside gene matches: 4. The CDR3 is 14 amino acids. This CDR3 is CASSMTGRNNEQFF. DNA of the CDR3: TGTGCCAGTAGTATGACAGGGCGAAACAATGAGCAGTTCTTC.

This clone was observed a few times. The chain joins TRBV14 to TRBJ2-2, with D possibly TRBD1 on 6 matching bases. Trimming took off 0 bases at V and 2 bases at J, with 10 bases between the two ends. Germline loops: CDR1 SGHDN, CDR2 FVKESK. This CDR3 region has 16 residues. CDR3: CASSQDRGTNTGELFF. The DNA for the CDR3 is TGTGCCAGCAGCCAAGATAGGGGGACCAACACCGGGGAGCTGTTTTTT.

The V and J genes are TRBV15 and TRBJ2-5; 12 bases are a match to TRBD2. Germline CDR1 and CDR2: LNHNV and YYDKDF (reference sequence). This CDR3 has 17 residues. V trimming: 1 base; J trimming: 5 bases; junction bases outside the gene matches: 8. CDR3 bases: TGTGCCACCAGCAGAGCCCTAGCGGGAGGGACCCTGGAGACCCAGTACTTC. Protein sequence: CATSRALAGGTLETQYF.

This clone was counted only a few times. CDR3 nucleotide sequence: TGTGCCAGCAGCCCCCGAGGGGGAGGGGGGTATGGCTACACCTTC. Its translation: CASSPRGGGGYGYTF. The V gene is TRBV9, the J gene TRBJ1-2, with a weak D call TRBD1 (6 bases). Germline-derived CDR1 and CDR2 are SGDLS and YYNGEE. CDR3 length equals 15 residues. V lost 4 bases and J lost 5, with 18 bases in between.

The chain is built from TRBV7-9 and TRBJ1-2; D not certain. Trimming took 2 bases from V and 6 from J, leaving 22 bases between them. This CDR3 comprises 17 residues. Germline V lookup: CDR1 SEHNR, CDR2 FQNEAQ (reference sequence). Here the CDR3 reads CASSLIGLYIHSNGYTF. In DNA form, the CDR3 reads TGTGCCAGCAGCTTAATCGGACTCTATATACACTCTAATGGCTACACCTTC.

This clone appeared once. The V gene is TRBV6-5, the J gene TRBJ1-1; weak D call: TRBD1 (6 bases). The length of the CDR3 is 13 residues. Germline V CDR1 and CDR2: MNHEY, SVGAGI. The V end lost 6 bases, the J end lost 10 bases, and 18 bases lay between the germline ends. The CDR3 loop reads CASSLQGALPAFF. DNA of the CDR3: TGTGCCAGCAGCCTACAGGGCGCCCTCCCAGCTTTCTTT.

The CDR3 protein is CASSSGQGVNEQFF. DNA of the CDR3: TGTGCCAGCAGCTCGGGACAGGGGGTCAATGAGCAGTTCTTC. J is TRBJ2-1 and V is TRBV7-3; 11 positions match TRBD1. There are 14 residues in the CDR3. Germline assignment: CDR1 SGHTA and CDR2 FQGTGA. V shed 4 bases, J shed 6 bases, and the junction held 2 bases outside the gene matches.

In nucleotides, the CDR3 is TGTGCCATCAGTGAAACCGGGGGGGTACAGGGCTCGGGGCAGCCCCAGCATTTT. The encoded protein is CAISETGGVQGSGQPQHF. The chain couples TRBV10-3 to TRBJ1-5, with D possibly TRBD1 on 6 matching bases. V lost 3 bases, J lost 7 bases, and 25 bases lay in between. This CDR3 is built from 18 residues. CDR1 is ENHRY and CDR2 is SYGVKD in the germline V gene.

The rearrangement links TRBV27 to TRBJ2-7, with 9 positions matching TRBD1. The V gene end was trimmed by 3 bases and the J gene end by 6 bases; junction bases not matched to a gene: 9. CDR1 is MNHEY and CDR2 is SMNVEV in the germline V gene (reference sequence). The CDR3 is 15 residues long. The CDR3 protein is CASSLRTGDSGEQYF. The CDR3 DNA sequence: TGTGCCAGCAGTTTGAGGACAGGGGATTCGGGCGAGCAGTACTTC.